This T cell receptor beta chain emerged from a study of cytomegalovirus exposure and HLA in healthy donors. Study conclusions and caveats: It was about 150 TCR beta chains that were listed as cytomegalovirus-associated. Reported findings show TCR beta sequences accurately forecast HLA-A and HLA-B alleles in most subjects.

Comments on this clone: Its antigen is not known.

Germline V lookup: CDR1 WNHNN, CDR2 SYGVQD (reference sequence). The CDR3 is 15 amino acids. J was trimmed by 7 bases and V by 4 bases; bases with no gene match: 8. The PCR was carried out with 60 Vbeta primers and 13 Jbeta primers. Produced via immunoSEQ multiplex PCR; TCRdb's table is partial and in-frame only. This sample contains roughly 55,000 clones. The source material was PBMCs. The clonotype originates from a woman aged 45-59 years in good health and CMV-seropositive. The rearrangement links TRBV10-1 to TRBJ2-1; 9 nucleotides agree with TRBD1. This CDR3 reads CASSGDRDVYNEQFF. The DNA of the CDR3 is TGCGCCAGCAGTGGGGACAGGGACGTTTATAATGAGCAGTTCTTC.